This is a list of T cell receptor beta chains from one sample in a study of blood T cell repertoires in COVID-19. Only in-frame clones appear in the TCRdb table, and some are missing; sequencing was by immunoSEQ multiplex PCR. The sample includes about 500,000 clones, about 88% seen only once; the top ten take roughly 0.92%. Sequenced: peripheral blood. The receptors originated from a man in his late teens or twenties with COVID-19, enrolled during active disease. Each CDR3 is given with its conserved first and last residue. D genes are given only for firm matches. Rows give clone size only sometimes, using once, few, many, or a class for an expanded clone.

j_call,clone_size,v_call,d_call,cdr3_nt,cdr3_aa
TRBJ2-5,-,TRBV5-1,TRBD2,TGCGCCAGCAGCTTGCTAGCGGGCAAACTCGGGCAAGAGACCCAGTACTTC,CASSLLAGKLGQETQYF
TRBJ2-4,-,TRBV10-2,-,TGCGCCAGCAGTGATCTTACGGATGGCGGGATACGTTTAAACATTCAGTACTTC,CASSDLTDGGIRLNIQYF
TRBJ2-3,-,TRBV7-6,TRBD2,TGTGCCAGCAGCCCGAGACTAGCGGAAGGCACAGATACGCAGTATTTT,CASSPRLAEGTDTQYF
TRBJ1-6,-,TRBV6-1,-,TGTGCCAGCAGTGAAACGGCAGGAAATTCACCCCTCCACTTT,CASSETAGNSPLHF
TRBJ2-5,-,TRBV14,-,TGTGCCAGCAGCCAGCGGGAAGACGTTTGGGAGACCCAGTACTTC,CASSQREDVWETQYF
TRBJ1-6,-,TRBV9,-,TGTGCCAGCAGCGTAAAGAGCGGCGCACCCCTCCACTTT,CASSVKSGAPLHF
TRBJ2-5,-,TRBV12-5,-,TGTGCTAGTGGTTTGGTACTTGGAGGGGGCCTCCAAGAGACCCAGTACTTC,CASGLVLGGGLQETQYF
TRBJ1-6,-,TRBV3-1/TRBV3-2,-,TGTGCCAGCAGCCAAGAAGGAGATAGGACACCCCTCCACTTT,CASSQEGDRTPLHF
TRBJ1-2,-,TRBV5-4,TRBD1,TGTGCCAGCAGCGCGGGACAGTCCTATGGCTACACCTTC,CASSAGQSYGYTF
TRBJ2-3,-,TRBV2,TRBD1,TGTGCCAGCAGGACAGGGCAGGGCACAGATACGCAGTATTTT,CASRTGQGTDTQYF
TRBJ2-7,-,TRBV7-2,TRBD2,TGTGCCAGCAGCTGGGGACTAGGATCTATTCGCGAGCAGTACTTC,CASSWGLGSIREQYF
TRBJ1-1,-,TRBV20-1,-,TGCAGTGCTAGTATGAACACCGCGAACACTGAAGCTTTCTTT,CSASMNTANTEAFF
TRBJ2-7,-,TRBV2,-,TGTGCCAGCGCTTGGTGGAGCTCCTACGAGCAGTACTTC,CASAWWSSYEQYF
TRBJ1-2,-,TRBV5-1,-,TGCGCCAGCAGCTTGGAGGCAGGGTTCGTCGGCTACACCTTC,CASSLEAGFVGYTF
TRBJ2-7,-,TRBV6-5,TRBD2,TGTGCCAGCAGTTACTCCCTCGCGGGGGTCTACGAGCAGTACTTC,CASSYSLAGVYEQYF
TRBJ1-1,-,TRBV19,-,TGTGCCAGTAGTTTCGGGGAGACGAACACTGAAGCTTTCTTT,CASSFGETNTEAFF
TRBJ1-1,-,TRBV6-5,-,TGTGCCAGCAGTTTCAGGGATAAAGCTTTCTTT,CASSFRDKAFF
TRBJ2-1,-,TRBV6-5,-,TGTGCCACTCTGAGGGACAATGAGCAGTTCTTC,CATLRDNEQFF
TRBJ2-3,-,TRBV20-1,-,TGCAGTGCTAGTCCGGGACTCCTCACAGATACGCAGTATTTT,CSASPGLLTDTQYF
TRBJ2-3,-,TRBV30,-,TGTGCCTGGAGGTCGGGAGTGGGGGTAAATACGCAGTATTTT,CAWRSGVGVNTQYF
TRBJ2-3,-,TRBV7-9,TRBD1,TGTGCCAGCAGCACCTCAGGGGGCGGAAAGAGCACAGATACGCAGTATTTT,CASSTSGGGKSTDTQYF
TRBJ2-1,-,TRBV5-1,TRBD1,TGCGCCAGCAGCAAGGGACAGGGGGCATTCAATGAGCAGTTCTTC,CASSKGQGAFNEQFF
TRBJ2-3,-,TRBV12-3/TRBV12-4,-,TGTGCCAGCAGTTTAGCGCGGAGACGGTATTTT,CASSLARRRYF
TRBJ2-1,-,TRBV5-1,TRBD2,TGCGCCAGCAGCTTGGGCCTAGCGGCAAATGAGCAGTTCTTC,CASSLGLAANEQFF
TRBJ1-5,-,TRBV6-5,-,TGTGCCAGCAGTTCCACAGGAGTGGGTCAGCCCCAGCATTTT,CASSSTGVGQPQHF
TRBJ1-5,once,TRBV7-9,TRBD1,TGTGCCAGCAGCAAACAGGGGACAGGCAATCAGCCCCAGCATTTT,CASSKQGTGNQPQHF
TRBJ2-2,-,TRBV2,TRBD2,TGTGCCAGCAGGGAAGGACTAGGAGGCGTCGGGGAGCTGTTTTTT,CASREGLGGVGELFF
TRBJ2-3,-,TRBV19,TRBD2,TGTGCCAGTAGTAGGAGCGGGGGGGCCGTAGATACGCAGTATTTT,CASSRSGGAVDTQYF